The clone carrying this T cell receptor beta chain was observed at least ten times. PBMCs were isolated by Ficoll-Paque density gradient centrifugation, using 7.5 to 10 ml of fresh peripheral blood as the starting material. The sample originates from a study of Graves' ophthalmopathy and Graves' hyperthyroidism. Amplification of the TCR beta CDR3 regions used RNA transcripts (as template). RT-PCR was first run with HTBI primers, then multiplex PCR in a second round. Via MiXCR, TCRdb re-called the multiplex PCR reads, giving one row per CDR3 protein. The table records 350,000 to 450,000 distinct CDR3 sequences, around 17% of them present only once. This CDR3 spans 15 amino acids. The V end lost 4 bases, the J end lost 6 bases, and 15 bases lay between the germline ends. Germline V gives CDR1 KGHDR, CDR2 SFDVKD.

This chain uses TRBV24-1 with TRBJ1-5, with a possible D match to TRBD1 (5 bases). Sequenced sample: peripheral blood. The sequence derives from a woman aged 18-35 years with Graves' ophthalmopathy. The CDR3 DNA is TGTGCCACCAGTGACCCAGGGTACGTTGGTCAGCCCCAGCATTTT. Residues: CATSDPGYVGQPQHF.